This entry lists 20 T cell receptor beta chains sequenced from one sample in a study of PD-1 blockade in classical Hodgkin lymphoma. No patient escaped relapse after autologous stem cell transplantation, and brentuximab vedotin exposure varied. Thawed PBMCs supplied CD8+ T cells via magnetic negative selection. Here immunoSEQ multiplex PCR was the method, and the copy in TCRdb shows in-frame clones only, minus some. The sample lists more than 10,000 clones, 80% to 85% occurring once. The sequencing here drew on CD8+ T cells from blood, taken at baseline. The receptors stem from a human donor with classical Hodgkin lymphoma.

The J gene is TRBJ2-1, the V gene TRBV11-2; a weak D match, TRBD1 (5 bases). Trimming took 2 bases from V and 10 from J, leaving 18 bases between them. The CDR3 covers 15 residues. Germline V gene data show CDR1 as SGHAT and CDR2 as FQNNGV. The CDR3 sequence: CASSLISGRGREQFF. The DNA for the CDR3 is TGTGCCAGCAGCTTAATTTCTGGTAGGGGAAGGGAGCAGTTCTTC.

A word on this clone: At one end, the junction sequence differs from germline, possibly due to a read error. The CDR3 protein is CASSSTTLDF. CDR3 DNA: TGCGCCAGCAGTTCTACCACCCTGGATTTT. The J gene is TRBJ1-5, the V gene TRBV5-1, with D hard to call. The V gene's germline CDR1 is SGHRS and CDR2 YFSETQ. This CDR3 spans 10 amino acids. The full variable domain, in which reference TRBV5-1 and TRBJ1-5 provide the parts outside the CDR3, is KAGVTQTPRYLIKTRGQQVTLSCSPISGHRSVSWYQQTPGQGLQFLFEYFSETQRNKGNFPGRFSGRQFSNSRSEMNVSTLELGDSALYLCASSSTTLDFGDGTRLSIL.

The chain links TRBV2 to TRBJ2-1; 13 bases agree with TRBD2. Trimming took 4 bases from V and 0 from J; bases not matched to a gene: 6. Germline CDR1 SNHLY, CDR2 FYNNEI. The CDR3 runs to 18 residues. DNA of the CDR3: TGTGCCAGCAGTGCACTAGCGGGAGGGCCTGGCTCCTACAATGAGCAGTTCTTC. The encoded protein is CASSALAGGPGSYNEQFF.

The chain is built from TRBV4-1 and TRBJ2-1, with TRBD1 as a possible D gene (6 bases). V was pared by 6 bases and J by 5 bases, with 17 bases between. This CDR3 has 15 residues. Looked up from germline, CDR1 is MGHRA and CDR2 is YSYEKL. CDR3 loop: CASRPGTFLHNEQFF. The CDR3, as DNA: TGCGCCAGCAGACCCGGGACATTCCTTCACAATGAGCAGTTCTTC.

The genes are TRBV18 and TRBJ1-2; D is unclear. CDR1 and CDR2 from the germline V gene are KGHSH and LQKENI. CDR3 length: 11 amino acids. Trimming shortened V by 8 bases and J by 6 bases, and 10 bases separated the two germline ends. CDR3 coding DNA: TGTGCCAGCCCGGTCGGCCATGGCTACACCTTC. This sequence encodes CASPVGHGYTF.

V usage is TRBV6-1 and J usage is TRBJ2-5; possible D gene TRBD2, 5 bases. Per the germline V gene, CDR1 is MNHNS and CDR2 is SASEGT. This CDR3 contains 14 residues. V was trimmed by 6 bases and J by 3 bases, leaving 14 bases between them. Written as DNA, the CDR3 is TGTGCCAGCAGCCGTAGGGCCGGGGAAGAGACCCAGTACTTC. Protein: CASSRRAGEETQYF.

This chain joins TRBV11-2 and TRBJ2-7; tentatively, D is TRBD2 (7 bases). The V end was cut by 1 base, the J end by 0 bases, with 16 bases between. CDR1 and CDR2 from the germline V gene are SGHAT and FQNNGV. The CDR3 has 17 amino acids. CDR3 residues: CASSLARGGRDSYEQYF. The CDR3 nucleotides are TGTGCCAGCAGCTTAGCCCGAGGGGGGAGGGACTCCTACGAGCAGTACTTC.

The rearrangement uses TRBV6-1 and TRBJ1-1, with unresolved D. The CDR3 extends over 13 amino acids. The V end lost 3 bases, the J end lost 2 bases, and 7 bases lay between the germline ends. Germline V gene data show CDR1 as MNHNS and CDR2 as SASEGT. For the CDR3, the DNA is TGTGCCAGCAGTGACCGGTCCAACACTGAAGCTTTCTTT. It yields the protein CASSDRSNTEAFF.

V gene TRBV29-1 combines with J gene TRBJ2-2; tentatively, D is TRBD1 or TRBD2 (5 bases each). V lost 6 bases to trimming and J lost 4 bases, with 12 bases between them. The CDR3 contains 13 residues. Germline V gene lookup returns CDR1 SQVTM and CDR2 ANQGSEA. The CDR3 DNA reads TGCAGCGTCCGGGACGGAGGCACCGGGGAGCTGTTTTTT. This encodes CSVRDGGTGELFF.

The CDR3 loop is CASSQDMAGPWVEQYF. In DNA, the CDR3 is TGCGCCAGCAGCCAAGATATGGCGGGACCTTGGGTCGAGCAGTACTTC. The chain joins TRBV4-1 to TRBJ2-5; D is possibly TRBD2 (6 bases). The better agreement between TRBJ2-7 and the DNA end casts doubt on the J call. Germline CDR1 and CDR2: MGHRA and YSYEKL. This CDR3 spans 16 amino acids.

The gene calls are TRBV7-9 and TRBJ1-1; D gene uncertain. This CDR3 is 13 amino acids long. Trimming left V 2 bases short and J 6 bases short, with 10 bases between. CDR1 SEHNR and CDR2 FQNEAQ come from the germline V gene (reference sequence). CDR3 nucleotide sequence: TGTGCCAGCAGCTTACGCGAGATCCCTGAAGCTTTCTTT. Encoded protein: CASSLREIPEAFF.

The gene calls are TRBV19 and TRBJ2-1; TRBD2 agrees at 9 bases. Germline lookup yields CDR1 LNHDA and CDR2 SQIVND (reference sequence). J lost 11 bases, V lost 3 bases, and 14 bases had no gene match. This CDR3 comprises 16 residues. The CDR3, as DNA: TGTGCCAGTAGTATTGGCGGGAGGGCCTGGGTCCCCCAGCAGTTCTTC. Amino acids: CASSIGGRAWVPQQFF.

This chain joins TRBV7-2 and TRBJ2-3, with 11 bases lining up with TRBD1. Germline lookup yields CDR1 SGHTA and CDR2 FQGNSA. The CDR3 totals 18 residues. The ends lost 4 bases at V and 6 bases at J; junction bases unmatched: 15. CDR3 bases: TGTGCCAGCAGCTCGTTTTACGGGACAGGGGGAGTTTCGGATACGCAGTATTTT. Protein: CASSSFYGTGGVSDTQYF.

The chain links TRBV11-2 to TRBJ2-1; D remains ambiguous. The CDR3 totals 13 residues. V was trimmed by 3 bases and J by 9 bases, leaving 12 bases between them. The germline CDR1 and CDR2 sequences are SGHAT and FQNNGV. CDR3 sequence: CASSFELASEQFF. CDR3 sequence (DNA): TGTGCCAGCAGCTTTGAGTTAGCCAGTGAGCAGTTCTTC.

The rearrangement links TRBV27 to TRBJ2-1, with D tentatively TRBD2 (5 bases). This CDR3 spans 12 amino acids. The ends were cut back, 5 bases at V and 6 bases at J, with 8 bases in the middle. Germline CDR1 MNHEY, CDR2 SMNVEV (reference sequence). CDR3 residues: CASSPGGNEQFF. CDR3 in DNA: TGTGCCAGCAGTCCCGGAGGCAATGAGCAGTTCTTC.

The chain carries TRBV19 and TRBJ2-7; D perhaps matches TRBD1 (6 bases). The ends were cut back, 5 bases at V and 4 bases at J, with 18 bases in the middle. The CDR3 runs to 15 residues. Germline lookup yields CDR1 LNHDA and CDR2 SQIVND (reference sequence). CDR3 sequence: CASSPGQSQGYEQYF. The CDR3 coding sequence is TGTGCCAGTAGTCCGGGACAATCCCAGGGGTACGAGCAGTACTTC.

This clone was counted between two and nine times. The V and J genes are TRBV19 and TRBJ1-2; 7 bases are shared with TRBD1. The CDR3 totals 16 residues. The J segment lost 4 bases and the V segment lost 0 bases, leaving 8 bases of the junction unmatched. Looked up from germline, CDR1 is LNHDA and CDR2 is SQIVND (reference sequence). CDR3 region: CASSIDLGTEVYGYTF. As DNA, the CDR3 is TGTGCCAGTAGTATAGATCTGGGGACAGAGGTCTATGGCTACACCTTC.

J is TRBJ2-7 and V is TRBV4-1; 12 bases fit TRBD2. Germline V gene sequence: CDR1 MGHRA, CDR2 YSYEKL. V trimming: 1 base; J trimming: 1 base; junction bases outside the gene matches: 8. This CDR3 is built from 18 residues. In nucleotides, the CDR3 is TGCGCCAGCAGCCAAGTACTAGCGGGAGGCGCTCTATCCTACGAGCAGTACTTC. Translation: CASSQVLAGGALSYEQYF.

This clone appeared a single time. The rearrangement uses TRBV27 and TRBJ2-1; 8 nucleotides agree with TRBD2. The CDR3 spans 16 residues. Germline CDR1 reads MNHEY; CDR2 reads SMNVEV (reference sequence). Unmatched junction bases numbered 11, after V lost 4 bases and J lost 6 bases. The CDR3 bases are TGTGCCAGCAGTTCAGGGACTAGGGGGGGTGGCAATGAGCAGTTCTTC. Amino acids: CASSSGTRGGGNEQFF.

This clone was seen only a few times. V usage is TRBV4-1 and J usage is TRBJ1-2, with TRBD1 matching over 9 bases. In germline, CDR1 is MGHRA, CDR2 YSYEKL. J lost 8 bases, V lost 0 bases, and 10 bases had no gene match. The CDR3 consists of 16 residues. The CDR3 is CASSQDQIGTGRGYTF. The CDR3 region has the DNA TGCGCCAGCAGCCAAGATCAAATTGGGACAGGGCGCGGCTACACCTTC.